This T cell receptor (beta chain) was captured by sequencing in a study of read filtering for tumor transcriptome and immune sequencing. This clonotype was found many times. From roughly 390 ng of RNA, a library with molecular barcoded alpha/delta and beta/gamma adaptors was made. TCRdb re-derived calls from the reads in MiXCR, one entry per CDR3 protein. This repertoire shows 25,000 to 35,000 distinct CDR3 sequences, 18% found once; its top ten account for roughly 16%. Every patient had bone marrow sampled while the disease was active. This TCR derives from a donor aged 40 or over with multiple myeloma. The sequencing input was a population of CD138-negative cells sorted from bone marrow.

Here the CDR3 reads CAISEDRAYNEQFF. The CDR3 region has the DNA TGTGCCATCAGTGAGGACAGGGCATACAATGAGCAGTTCTTC. J is TRBJ2-1 and V is TRBV10-3; 7 bases line up with TRBD1. V lost 2 bases and J lost 4; bases outside the gene matches: 2. Germline values: CDR1 ENHRY, CDR2 SYGVKD. The CDR3 covers 14 residues.